This TCR beta chain was identified in a study of T cells in tumors after PD-1 blockade. Study-level information: Daily vismodegib 150 mg continued in a subset of anti-PD-1-treated patients. The study's findings and limits: Around 37% of tumor TCR clonotypes were also found in blood.

V lost 5 bases, J lost 1 base, and 2 bases stayed unmatched. This CDR3 region has 15 residues. In germline, CDR1 is SGHVS, CDR2 FNYEAQ. Genomic DNA template from tumor biopsies or peripheral blood, roughly 616 ng to 6,004 ng input. Of note for this clone: What it binds is not known.

Sequencing used immunoSEQ multiplex PCR; TCRdb keeps in-frame clones, though not all of them. This sample has tens of thousands of clones; about four fifths occur once, and the top ten carry 13%. This sequence joins TRBV7-6 and TRBJ2-2; 9 positions agree with TRBD1. The receptor was derived from a human donor with basal cell carcinoma. The source was PBMCs, collected before anti-PD-1 treatment. This CDR3 reads CASSRQGGNTGELFF. The CDR3 nucleotides read TGTGCCAGCAGCCGACAGGGGGGGAACACCGGGGAGCTGTTTTTT.